These 30 T cell receptor beta chains came from one sample sequenced in a study of monozygotic twins with inflammatory bowel disease. TCRdb reanalyzed the 5' RACE reads, giving one entry per CDR3 protein sequence and no DNA. The sample data list about 110,000 distinct CDR3 sequences. The sequencing sample was made of blood. These receptors all stem from a human donor with ulcerative colitis or Crohn's disease, or a healthy co-twin of an affected twin (not recorded which).

The chain links TRBV3-1 to TRBJ2-4. CDR3 length: 15 residues. Germline CDR1 is LGHDT and CDR2 is YNNKEL (reference sequence). CDR3 sequence: CASSQTKEAKNIQYF.

This chain uses TRBV4-1 with TRBJ1-3. This CDR3 region has 17 residues. CDR1 MGHRA and CDR2 YSYEKL come from the germline V gene. CDR3 protein: CASSRLQWVETGNTIYF.

The CDR3 sequence is CASSPEGNEQFF. The chain has TRBV18 and TRBJ2-1; the TCRdb D gene call, TRBD2, has no DNA to confirm it. The CDR3 has 12 residues. Per germline, CDR1 KGHSH and CDR2 LQKENI. Filled out from reference TRBV18 and TRBJ2-1, the complete variable domain reads NAGVMQNPRHLVRRRGQEARLRCSPMKGHSHVYWYRQLPEEGLKFMVYLQKENIIDESGMPKERFSAEFPKEGPSILRIQQVVRGDSAAYFCASSPEGNEQFFGPGTRLTVL.

The rearrangement joins TRBV5-4 to TRBJ2-5; TCRdb reports TRBD2, a call that lacks DNA to check it against. Germline loops: CDR1 SGHNT, CDR2 YYREEE (reference sequence). The CDR3 has 14 residues. The CDR3 loop reads CASSLLAEGETQYF. Looking up the rest from reference TRBV5-4 and TRBJ2-5 gives the full variable domain: ETGVTQSPTHLIKTRGQQVTLRCSSQSGHNTVSWYQQALGQGPQFIFQYYREEENGRGNFPPRFSGLQFPNYSSELNVNALELDDSALYLCASSLLAEGETQYFGPGTRLLVL.

The CDR3: CASSYPGQGATGYTF. The chain carries TRBV5-1 and TRBJ1-2; the D call of TRBD1 rests on TCRdb alone, since no DNA is present to check it. Germline lookup yields CDR1 SGHRS and CDR2 YFSETQ. The CDR3 covers 15 residues.

The rearrangement links TRBV5-6 to TRBJ2-1; TCRdb reports TRBD2, a call that lacks DNA to check it against. This CDR3 has 18 amino acids. Germline loops: CDR1 SGHDT, CDR2 YYEEEE. CDR3 loop: CASSLELAGRRSYNEQFF.

This rearrangement joins TRBV18 to TRBJ1-1. There are 17 residues in the CDR3. CDR1 KGHSH and CDR2 LQKENI come from the germline V gene. This chain's CDR3 is CASSPQYLRTANTEAFF.

This rearrangement joins TRBV7-9 to TRBJ2-3. CDR3 length: 12 amino acids. Germline assignment: CDR1 SEHNR and CDR2 FQNEAQ (reference sequence). CDR3 amino acids: CASSLELDTQYF. Full variable domain (remainder filled in from reference TRBV7-9 and TRBJ2-3): DTGVSQNPRHKITKRGQNVTFRCDPISEHNRLYWYRQTLGQGPEFLTYFQNEAQLEKSRLLSDRFSAERPKGSFSTLEIQRTEQGDSAMYLCASSLELDTQYFGPGTRLTVL.

V and J are TRBV28 and TRBJ2-1; the D call from TCRdb, TRBD1, cannot be confirmed without DNA. CDR3 length equals 15 residues. CDR1 is MDHEN, CDR2 SYDVKM, per germline. The CDR3 spells CASSFRGEGYNEQFF.

The genes are TRBV5-1 and TRBJ2-3; TCRdb selects TRBD2, and the lack of DNA leaves this call unchecked. The germline CDR1 and CDR2 sequences are SGHRS and YFSETQ. The CDR3 has 18 amino acids. The CDR3 loop reads CASSLAYVAGGLTDTQYF.

The chain couples TRBV29-1 to TRBJ1-1. CDR3 size: 13 residues. Germline V gene lookup returns CDR1 SQVTM and CDR2 ANQGSEA. The CDR3 sequence is CSVETRLNTEAFF.

The chain employs TRBV29-1 and TRBJ2-1; TCRdb selects TRBD2, and the lack of DNA leaves this call unchecked. The CDR3 loop spans 11 amino acids. Germline assignment: CDR1 SQVTM and CDR2 ANQGSEA. The CDR3 is CSFISGFEQFF.

This chain joins TRBV2 and TRBJ2-7; there is no DNA to check the TCRdb D call of TRBD1. The CDR3 is 15 residues long. Per germline, CDR1 SNHLY and CDR2 FYNNEI. Here the CDR3 reads CASSVSPAVSYEQYF.

The CDR3 spells CASSPSNSGFATDTQYF. The chain is built from TRBV4-2 and TRBJ2-3; the TCRdb call, TRBD2, lacks DNA for checking. CDR3 length: 17 amino acids. The germline gives CDR1 LGHNA, CDR2 YNFKEQ.

V and J are TRBV14 and TRBJ1-1; the D gene TCRdb calls, TRBD1, cannot be checked with no DNA. This CDR3 is built from 15 residues. Germline V gives CDR1 SGHDN, CDR2 FVKESK. CDR3 sequence reads: CASSQSRLLGAEAFF.

The V and J genes are TRBV28 and TRBJ1-4. This CDR3 region has 12 residues. Germline lookup yields CDR1 MDHEN and CDR2 SYDVKM. The CDR3 spells CASSSLPAKLFF.

The rearrangement uses TRBV19 and TRBJ2-7; TCRdb names TRBD1, which stays unverified in the absence of DNA. The CDR3 runs to 15 residues. CDR1 is LNHDA and CDR2 is SQIVND in the germline V gene (reference sequence). This CDR3 is CASSPRRDRGYEQYF.

The chain is built from TRBV5-8 and TRBJ1-4. CDR1 SGHTS and CDR2 YDEGEE come from the germline V gene. The CDR3 length is 14 residues. The CDR3 reads CASSLDRNNEKLFF.

This chain links TRBV7-8 with TRBJ2-3. This CDR3 comprises 16 residues. Germline V gives CDR1 SGHVS, CDR2 FQNEAQ. The CDR3 loop is CASSSQRAYVRDTQYF.

The gene calls are TRBV19 and TRBJ2-3. Looked up from germline, CDR1 is LNHDA and CDR2 is SQIVND (reference sequence). The CDR3 totals 14 residues. CDR3 amino acids: CASSIDRHTDTQYF.

V is TRBV5-1 and J is TRBJ2-3. CDR1 SGHRS and CDR2 YFSETQ come from the germline V gene. The CDR3 is made up of 15 amino acids. The CDR3 here is CASSLGGMSTDTQYF.

The chain employs TRBV20-1 and TRBJ1-2; TCRdb's D call of TRBD1 is untestable without DNA. The germline V gene encodes CDR1 DFQATT and CDR2 SNEGSKA (reference sequence). The CDR3 consists of 16 residues. The CDR3 region is CSAIFLPGTFSYGYTF.

The rearrangement links TRBV4-2 to TRBJ1-1; the D call from TCRdb, TRBD1, cannot be confirmed without DNA. There are 16 residues in the CDR3. The germline V gene encodes CDR1 LGHNA and CDR2 YNFKEQ. CDR3: CASSPGQGNVATEAFF.

The chain couples TRBV29-1 to TRBJ2-2; TCRdb outputs TRBD2, but without DNA this stays unchecked. Looked up from germline, CDR1 is SQVTM and CDR2 is ANQGSEA. The CDR3 has 13 amino acids. The CDR3: CSVIAGNTGELFF.

The chain joins TRBV7-9 to TRBJ2-3; as DNA is missing, the TRBD1 call by TCRdb cannot be tested. The CDR3 is 14 residues long. Germline-derived CDR1 and CDR2 are SEHNR and FQNEAQ (reference sequence). The chain's CDR3 is CASSLVGETDTQYF.

V gene TRBV5-1 combines with J gene TRBJ2-3; the D gene TCRdb calls, TRBD2, cannot be checked with no DNA. CDR3 length: 16 residues. The V gene's germline CDR1 is SGHRS and CDR2 YFSETQ. This chain's CDR3 is CASSAGLAGGADTQYF.

The rearrangement uses TRBV2 and TRBJ2-3; TCRdb's D call of TRBD2 is untestable without DNA. Per the germline V gene, CDR1 is SNHLY and CDR2 is FYNNEI. The CDR3 runs 13 residues. CDR3 protein: CASKASFTDTQYF.

The chain carries TRBV4-1 and TRBJ2-2. Looked up from germline, CDR1 is MGHRA and CDR2 is YSYEKL. This CDR3 contains 13 residues. CDR3 sequence reads: CASSQESARELFF.

This sequence joins TRBV11-1 and TRBJ2-3; TCRdb gives TRBD2 as the D gene, but with no DNA this cannot be confirmed. The CDR3 sequence is 15 residues long. Germline V gene lookup returns CDR1 SGHAT and CDR2 FQDESV (reference sequence). The chain's CDR3 is CASSLNPGLPDTQYF.

This rearrangement joins TRBV5-6 to TRBJ2-3; TCRdb picks TRBD1, but there is no DNA to check that call. This CDR3 comprises 16 residues. Germline V gene sequence: CDR1 SGHDT, CDR2 YYEEEE. The CDR3 here is CASSTGQSPRTDTQYF.